These T cell receptor beta chains were read from a single sample in a study of CXCR3-negative and CXCR3-positive naive CD8 T cells. TCRdb reprocessed the 5' RACE reads, keeping one entry per CDR3 protein, no DNA. The listing contains about 43,000 distinct CDR3 sequences. The specimen sequenced was memory CD8+ T cells from blood. All receptors come from a human donor in good health. Some clones in this sample may be carry-over from other donors' samples. The CDR3 runs from the conserved cysteine through the conserved F or W. The size entry is marked missing in some rows and otherwise reads once, few, many or a size class.

cdr3_length j_call clone_size v_call cdr3_aa
13 TRBJ2-1 NA TRBV6-1 CASSVQEYNEQFF
13 TRBJ2-7 NA TRBV7-9 CASSSSAVDEQYF
15 TRBJ2-3 NA TRBV6-4 CASSDSRQGADTQYF
15 TRBJ2-1 NA TRBV7-7 CASSRGGPPYNEQFF
12 TRBJ2-1 NA TRBV29-1 CSGGDSHNEQFF
15 TRBJ2-7 NA TRBV5-5 CASSVGQGVSYEQYF
13 TRBJ1-2 NA TRBV7-6 CASRISGNYGYTF
15 TRBJ1-4 NA TRBV15 CATSRALDGVEKLFF
12 TRBJ2-1 NA TRBV12-3/TRBV12-4 CASSPTWNEQFF
11 TRBJ2-5 NA TRBV6-2/TRBV6-3 CASGPWETQYF
12 TRBJ2-1 NA TRBV25-1 CASSQGGPPQFF
17 TRBJ2-2 NA TRBV6-2/TRBV6-3 CASSYPGRGRDTGELFF
15 TRBJ2-7 NA TRBV20-1 CSALTSGGTSYEQYF
14 TRBJ2-7 NA TRBV29-1 CSVEESDRGYEQYF
14 TRBJ2-6 NA TRBV10-3 CAISDYSGANVLTF
14 TRBJ2-1 NA TRBV12-3/TRBV12-4 CASSLFLDYNEQFF
13 TRBJ2-3 NA TRBV12-3/TRBV12-4 CASSGASADTQYF
14 TRBJ2-3 NA TRBV6-4 CASSADGTTDTQYF
14 TRBJ2-7 NA TRBV7-3 CASSLIGSSYEQYF
14 TRBJ2-7 NA TRBV7-9 CASSLSGGIHEQYF
15 TRBJ2-3 NA TRBV7-9 CASSSPHTSTDTQYF
13 TRBJ1-1 medium-sized TRBV30 CAWSQDGTTEAFF
17 TRBJ2-7 NA TRBV7-3 CASSPNRRIPWDYEQYF
13 TRBJ2-7 NA TRBV18 CASSAAFPYEQYF